Below are 16 T cell receptor beta chains sequenced from a single sample in a study of molecular identifiers for immune sequencing clone quantification. TCRdb recomputed calls from the PCR reads with MiXCR, one row per CDR3 protein. The sample includes about 510,000 distinct CDR3 sequences, around a fifth seen only once; the top ten take 0.65% to 0.95%. The specimen sequenced was naive CD8+ T cells from blood, with Jurkat cell RNA spiked in. As for subset: FACS-sorted CD8+CD4-CCR7+CD45RA+ naive T cells. These receptors were collected from a human donor in good health. Some libraries in this study had Jurkat cell RNA spiked in.

This rearrangement joins TRBV29-1 to TRBJ1-1, with 9 bases identical to TRBD1. This CDR3 region has 15 residues. Trimming took 1 base from V and 3 from J; bases not matched to a gene: 6. The germline CDR1 and CDR2 sequences are SQVTM and ANQGSEA. CDR3 loop: CSVEGQGVGDTEAFF. DNA of the CDR3: TGCAGCGTTGAAGGACAGGGGGTTGGGGACACTGAAGCTTTCTTT.

This clonotype showed up many times. The chain couples TRBV28 to TRBJ1-5; D gene ambiguous. The germline V gene has CDR1 MDHEN and CDR2 SYDVKM. Trimming took 5 bases from V and 0 from J, leaving 14 bases between them. The CDR3 consists of 16 residues. The CDR3 DNA reads as TGTGCCAGCAGTCCCCGGACGGTTAATAGCAATCAGCCCCAGCATTTT. Amino acid sequence: CASSPRTVNSNQPQHF.

In regard to this clonotype: A much larger clone is a single base away; this may be a read error. This chain links TRBV28 with TRBJ2-3; D assignment may be TRBD1 or TRBD2 (5 bases each). Trimming left V 4 bases short and J 2 bases short, with 13 bases between. Germline CDR1 is MDHEN and CDR2 is SYDVKM. The length of the CDR3 is 15 residues. The CDR3 protein is CASSSRGRYTDTQYF. The CDR3 DNA sequence: TGTGCCAGCAGTTCCCGGGGCAGATACACAGATACGCAGTATTTT.

A word on this clonotype: A read error may explain this, as a much larger clone is one base away. This chain joins TRBV13 and TRBJ2-5; 13 bases match TRBD2. The CDR3 extends over 17 amino acids. Germline lookup yields CDR1 PRHDT and CDR2 FYEKMQ (reference sequence). The CDR3, as DNA: TGTGCCAGCAGCTCGAGGGAGGGACTAGCGGGACAAGAGACCCGGTACTTC. Encoded protein: CASSSREGLAGQETRYF.

The chain employs TRBV20-1 and TRBJ2-3, with 10 bases aligning to TRBD1. The V gene's germline CDR1 is DFQATT and CDR2 SNEGSKA (reference sequence). V shed 2 bases, J shed 0 bases, and the junction held 2 bases outside the gene matches. There are 15 residues in the CDR3. CDR3 amino acids: CSARRQGASTDTQYF. CDR3 in DNA: TGCAGTGCTAGAAGACAGGGGGCTAGCACAGATACGCAGTATTTT.

J is TRBJ2-1 and V is TRBV11-2, with TRBD2 matching over 15 bases. CDR3 size: 14 residues. The V gene's germline CDR1 is SGHAT and CDR2 FQNNGV. V trimming: 6 bases; J trimming: 10 bases; junction bases outside the gene matches: 4. The CDR3 DNA follows: TGTGCCAGCAGGGGACTAGCGGGAGGCGAGGAGCAGTTCTTC. Protein product: CASRGLAGGEEQFF. The full variable domain, completed using reference TRBV11-2 and TRBJ2-1, is EAGVAQSPRYKIIEKRQSVAFWCNPISGHATLYWYQQILGQGPKLLIQFQNNGVVDDSQLPKDRFSAERLKGVDSTLKIQPAKLEDSAVYLCASRGLAGGEEQFFGPGTRLTVL.

This chain joins TRBV27 and TRBJ2-5; 10 nucleotides align to TRBD1. There are 15 residues in the CDR3. Germline loops: CDR1 MNHEY, CDR2 SMNVEV (reference sequence). Unmatched junction bases numbered 10, after V lost 7 bases and J lost 5 bases. The CDR3 bases are TGTGCCAGCAACCGACAGGGGGCGTTATGGGAGACCCAGTACTTC. Translated: CASNRQGALWETQYF.

This clonotype showed up just a few times. One junction end does not reproduce the germline sequence, and a read error may be involved. The V gene is TRBV5-1, the J gene TRBJ1-1, with 9 bases fitting TRBD1. The CDR3 contains 18 residues. Germline CDR1 is SGHRS and CDR2 is YFSETQ. This CDR3 is CASSLLGQGVVVNTETFF. CDR3 DNA sequence: TGCGCCAGCAGCCTGTTGGGACAGGGAGTTGTGGTGAACACTGAAACTTTCTTT.

The chain links TRBV6-2 or TRBV6-3 to TRBJ1-1; 7 nucleotides align to TRBD1. V was pared by 5 bases and J by 6 bases, with 15 bases of the junction left unmatched. The CDR3 totals 16 residues. Germline-derived CDR1 and CDR2 are MNHEY and SVGEGT. The CDR3 sequence is CASSDGPGQKASEAFF. DNA of the CDR3: TGTGCCAGCAGTGACGGACCGGGACAGAAGGCCTCTGAAGCTTTCTTT.

This clonotype came up a few times. The rearrangement links TRBV4-3 to TRBJ2-4; 9 positions agree with TRBD2. V was clipped by 1 base and J by 1 base; unmatched bases: 14. This CDR3 spans 20 amino acids. The germline V gene has CDR1 LGHNA and CDR2 YSLEER. The CDR3: CASSQGLSSRGRGAKNIQYF. As DNA, the CDR3 is TGCGCCAGCAGCCAAGGGTTGTCTAGCCGCGGGAGGGGGGCCAAAAACATTCAGTACTTC.

In this sample, this clonotype turned up a few times. In DNA, the CDR3 is TGTGCCAGCAGCCCCTTCGAGGGCTATAATTCACCCCTCCACTTT. It yields the protein CASSPFEGYNSPLHF. The chain has TRBV9 and TRBJ1-6; D remains ambiguous. Germline assignment: CDR1 SGDLS and CDR2 YYNGEE. CDR3 size: 15 residues. V was clipped by 4 bases and J by 3 bases, with 11 bases between them.

Details on this clonotype: With a much larger clone just one base away, this may be a read error. V is TRBV6-5 and J is TRBJ2-3; 9 nucleotides agree with TRBD2. The CDR3 is made up of 19 amino acids. Germline assignment: CDR1 MNHEY and CDR2 SVGAGI. Trimming removed 0 bases from V and 0 bases from J; junction bases left unmatched: 10. The CDR3 bases are TGTGCCAGCAGTTACTCGAGGACTAGCGTTAGAATCAGCACAGATACGCAGTATTTT. This encodes CASSYSRTSVRISTDTQYF.

Concerning this clonotype: This may be a read error: a much more frequent sequence differs by one nucleotide. The gene calls are TRBV7-2 and TRBJ2-7; possible D gene TRBD2, 5 bases. This CDR3 is built from 13 residues. Germline V gives CDR1 SGHTA, CDR2 FQGNSA. V was shortened by 4 bases and J by 2 bases, with 9 bases between the two germline ends. The CDR3 region has the DNA TGTGCCAGCAGCTCCGGGGATCCCTACGAGCAGTACTTC. It specifies CASSSGDPYEQYF. The whole variable domain, filled in from reference TRBV7-2 and TRBJ2-7, reads GAGVSQSPSNKVTEKGKDVELRCDPISGHTALYWYRQSLGQGLEFLIYFQGNSAPDKSGLPSDRFSAERTGGSVSTLTIQRTQQEDSAVYLCASSSGDPYEQYFGPGTRLTVT.

This clonotype showed up many times. CDR3 region: CASSLLLAGKDTQYF. CDR3 bases: TGTGCCAGCAGCTTACTACTAGCGGGAAAAGATACGCAGTATTTT. The V and J genes are TRBV7-9 and TRBJ2-3; TRBD2 matches 10 bases. The CDR3 runs 15 residues. Germline V CDR1 and CDR2: SEHNR, FQNEAQ (reference sequence). Losses at the gene ends were 2 bases for V and 5 bases for J; bases not matched to a gene: 4.

This clonotype was counted a few times. The V call is TRBV4-1, the J call TRBJ2-3, with 10 bases identical to TRBD1. V shed 0 bases, J shed 3 bases, and the junction held 3 bases outside the gene matches. Germline values: CDR1 MGHRA, CDR2 YSYEKL. The CDR3 is 16 amino acids. The chain's CDR3 is CASSQDKGQGTDTQYF. The CDR3, as DNA: TGCGCCAGCAGCCAAGATAAGGGACAGGGGACAGATACGCAGTATTTT.

The chain links TRBV27 to TRBJ2-7; D is unresolved. Trimming stripped 0 bases from V and 2 bases from J, with 14 bases between. In germline, CDR1 is MNHEY, CDR2 SMNVEV (reference sequence). The CDR3 runs to 16 residues. Here the CDR3 DNA reads TGTGCCAGCAGTTTATCGGCTCCCGGGTTAACCTACGAGCAGTACTTC. It translates to CASSLSAPGLTYEQYF.